The 14 T cell receptor beta chains below come from one sample, sequenced in a study of cytomegalovirus exposure and HLA in healthy donors. PCR used 60 Vbeta primers and 13 Jbeta primers. Sequenced by immunoSEQ multiplex PCR; TCRdb stores in-frame clones only, minus some. The sample lists fewer than 200,000 clones, 80% occurring once. Sequencing input: PBMCs. Receptors were obtained from a man under 40 in good health and CMV-seronegative.

Concerning this clone: The same CDR3 is also encoded by other DNA sequences in this sample. The V call is TRBV27, the J call TRBJ2-2, with D perhaps matching TRBD2 (5 bases). The germline gives CDR1 MNHEY, CDR2 SMNVEV (reference sequence). Trimming left V 0 bases short and J 6 bases short, with 5 bases between. The CDR3 has 13 amino acids. The CDR3 DNA reads TGTGCCAGCAGTTTATCCGGGGCCGGGGAGCTGTTTTTT. Translation gives CASSLSGAGELFF.

The chain is built from TRBV9 and TRBJ1-5; D is undetermined. V was shortened by 4 bases and J by 6 bases, with 17 bases between the two germline ends. This CDR3 has 15 residues. Germline CDR1 is SGDLS and CDR2 is YYNGEE. For the CDR3, the DNA is TGTGCCAGCAGCCTAGGAGGACTGGCGGGTCAGCCCCAGCATTTT. Translation gives CASSLGGLAGQPQHF.

The V gene is TRBV2, the J gene TRBJ2-7, with no clear D. The CDR3 contains 11 residues. Trimming took off 6 bases at V and 4 bases at J, with 7 bases between the two ends. Germline CDR1 SNHLY, CDR2 FYNNEI. The CDR3 DNA follows: TGTGCCAGCAGCCCCCGGTACGAGCAGTACTTC. Its protein product is CASSPRYEQYF.

V usage is TRBV9 and J usage is TRBJ1-2; weak D call: TRBD1 (6 bases). This CDR3 has 14 residues. V was shortened by 1 base and J by 4 bases, with 11 bases between the two germline ends. The V gene's germline CDR1 is SGDLS and CDR2 YYNGEE. The CDR3 region has the DNA TGTGCCAGCAGCGTAAGAGACAGGACCTATGGCTACACCTTC. Amino acids: CASSVRDRTYGYTF.

The V and J genes are TRBV6-5 and TRBJ2-1; TRBD1 matches at 7 bases. This CDR3 contains 15 residues. Trimming at V came to 3 bases and at J to 12 bases, leaving 14 bases not matched to a gene. Germline V gives CDR1 MNHEY, CDR2 SVGAGI. CDR3 sequence: CASSYDRDRAMRQFF. Written as DNA, the CDR3 is TGTGCCAGCAGTTATGACCGGGACAGAGCAATGAGGCAGTTCTTC.

This chain uses TRBV9 with TRBJ2-7; 9 bases match TRBD1. CDR1 SGDLS and CDR2 YYNGEE come from the germline V gene. The J segment lost 4 bases and the V segment lost 3 bases, leaving 11 bases of the junction unmatched. The CDR3 runs 16 residues. CDR3 nucleotides: TGTGCCAGCAGCGGAACAGGGGGCTTCGGGTTTTACGAGCAGTACTTC. It yields the protein CASSGTGGFGFYEQYF.

This clone occurred a few times. This chain connects TRBV28 to TRBJ1-5; perhaps TRBD1 as D (5 bases). This CDR3 has 15 amino acids. Germline CDR1 is MDHEN and CDR2 is SYDVKM. Trimming took off 7 bases at V and 0 bases at J, with 13 bases between the two ends. The DNA of the CDR3 is TGTGCCAGCACCTCCCGGCAGGGTAGCAATCAGCCCCAGCATTTT. It yields the protein CASTSRQGSNQPQHF.

The chain employs TRBV9 and TRBJ2-7; D is perhaps TRBD2 (7 bases). The CDR3 sequence is 15 residues long. V lost 4 bases, J lost 5 bases, and 19 bases lay in between. CDR1 and CDR2 (germline): SGDLS, YYNGEE. The CDR3, as DNA: TGTGCCAGCAGCCCTCGGGGGGCCACGGGACACGAGCAGTACTTC. Its protein is CASSPRGATGHEQYF.

As regards this clone: Within the sample, other DNA sequences also encode this same CDR3. The V gene is TRBV6-5, the J gene TRBJ2-1; TRBD2 aligns across 9 bases. The CDR3 consists of 15 residues. The germline CDR1 and CDR2 sequences are MNHEY and SVGAGI. Trimming at V came to 5 bases and at J to 2 bases, leaving 4 bases not matched to a gene. Here the CDR3 DNA reads TGTGCCAGCAGTAAGATAGCGGGGGCCTACAATGAGCAGTTCTTC. Translating it yields CASSKIAGAYNEQFF.

J is TRBJ2-6 and V is TRBV30; D is unclear. This CDR3 spans 15 amino acids. Trimming left V 0 bases short and J 0 bases short, with 6 bases between. The germline V gene encodes CDR1 GTSNPN and CDR2 SVGIG (reference sequence). CDR3: CAWSVHSSGANVLTF. CDR3 DNA sequence: TGTGCCTGGAGTGTACACAGCTCTGGGGCCAACGTCCTGACTTTC.

The rearrangement links TRBV30 to TRBJ1-5; 10 nucleotides match TRBD1. This CDR3 is 13 amino acids long. Trimming cost V 2 bases and J 10 bases; bases outside gene matches: 5. CDR1 and CDR2 from the germline V gene are GTSNPN and SVGIG (reference sequence). CDR3 bases: TGTGCCTGGAGTATAGGGGACAGGGGACCCCAGCATTTT. Translated: CAWSIGDRGPQHF.

The chain uses TRBV6-5 and TRBJ2-7; 8 bases map to TRBD2. CDR3 size: 14 residues. Germline V gene lookup returns CDR1 MNHEY and CDR2 SVGAGI. Trimming cost V 2 bases and J 2 bases; bases outside gene matches: 2. CDR3: CASSYKAGAYEQYF. In nucleotides, the CDR3 is TGTGCCAGCAGTTACAAAGCGGGGGCCTACGAGCAGTACTTC.

V is TRBV6-6 and J is TRBJ2-3, with D possibly being TRBD2 (5 bases). The V and J ends lost 5 bases and 1 base respectively, with 7 bases between them. The CDR3 is 13 residues long. Germline values: CDR1 MNHNY, CDR2 SVGAGI (reference sequence). The CDR3: CASSLAGTDTQYF. For the CDR3, the DNA is TGTGCCAGCAGTCTAGCAGGCACAGATACGCAGTATTTT.

The V and J genes are TRBV6-6 and TRBJ2-5; 8 bases are shared with TRBD1. The CDR3 runs 16 residues. V dropped 0 bases and J dropped 1; count of bases not matched to a gene: 4. Germline V CDR1 and CDR2: MNHNY, SVGAGI (reference sequence). CDR3 region: CASSYSATGAQETQYF. The CDR3 region has the DNA TGTGCCAGCAGTTACTCCGCGACAGGGGCCCAAGAGACCCAGTACTTC.